This note documents a single T cell receptor beta chain sequence. The sample comes from a study of neurological immune-mediated disorders. V was clipped by 0 bases and J by 7 bases, with 16 bases between them. CDR3 length: 16 amino acids. Germline V gene sequence: CDR1 LGHDT, CDR2 YNNKEL (reference sequence). TCRdb independently ran MiXCR on the 5' RACE reads; one entry per CDR3 protein. The data show approximately 50,000 distinct CDR3 sequences, about 9.3% seen once. The specimen sequenced was PBMCs. The receptor was isolated from a man aged 65 to 85 with HTLV-1-associated myelopathy (HAM/TSP). The chain carries TRBV3-1 and TRBJ2-4; D not resolved. CDR3 residues: CASSQDKGIPRNIQYF. CDR3 bases: TGTGCCAGCAGCCAAGATAAGGGCATCCCGAGGAACATTCAGTACTTC. The full variable domain, with the rest looked up from reference TRBV3-1 and TRBJ2-4, is DTAVSQTPKYLVTQMGNDKSIKCEQNLGHDTMYWYKQDSKKFLKIMFSYNNKELIINETVPNRFSPKSPDKAHLNLHINSLELGDSAVYFCASSQDKGIPRNIQYFGAGTRLSVL.